A selection of T cell receptor beta chains follows, all from one sample in a study of CD8+ T cells in alopecia areata. Profiled with immunoSEQ multiplex PCR; TCRdb holds only in-frame clones, not every one. Seen here are about 220,000 clones, less than 75% observed once, and the top ten hold around 1.6%. Sequencing used CD4+ T cells sorted from blood, obtained at week 4, from a patient treated with tofacitinib. The receptors here all came from a human donor with alopecia areata. Both conserved end residues are part of each CDR3. D genes are given only for firm matches. Clone size, where shown, is once, few, many, or a class for clones that have expanded.

size	V	D	J	DNA	CDR3
.	TRBV29-1	.	TRBJ1-1	TGCAGCGTTGGGCAGGAAATGGCTTTCTTT	CSVGQEMAFF
few	TRBV4-3	TRBD1	TRBJ1-2	TGCGCCAGCAGCCTTTTTTCCCCGGGACAGACTTATGGCTACACCTTC	CASSLFSPGQTYGYTF
.	TRBV10-1	TRBD1	TRBJ2-7	TGCGCCAGCAGTGCAGGGGGCGGCTACGAGCAGTACTTC	CASSAGGGYEQYF
.	TRBV28	.	TRBJ2-1	TGTGCCAGCAGTTTCTCCCTAGGGAAAAATGAGCAGTTCTTC	CASSFSLGKNEQFF
.	TRBV9	.	TRBJ2-1	TGTGCCAGCAGCGTGAGGGGTAGCATCTATGAGCAGTTCTTC	CASSVRGSIYEQFF
.	TRBV14	.	TRBJ2-2	TGTGCCAGCAGCCAAGATGCCAAGGACGTTCGAACCGGGGAGCTGTTTTTT	CASSQDAKDVRTGELFF
.	TRBV7-9	.	TRBJ1-4	TGTGCCAGCAGCACAGGCCAAACTAATGAAAAACTGTTTTTT	CASSTGQTNEKLFF
.	TRBV29-1	TRBD1	TRBJ2-7	TGCAGCGTTGGACAGGGAGATATCTACGAGCAGTACTTC	CSVGQGDIYEQYF
many	TRBV11-3	.	TRBJ2-3	TGTGCCAGCAGCTTAAACCATGCAGATACGCAGTATTTT	CASSLNHADTQYF
.	TRBV29-1	.	TRBJ1-2	TGCAGCGTTTCTGTACAGGGATTAGGGGATGGCTACACCTTC	CSVSVQGLGDGYTF
.	TRBV28	.	TRBJ2-7	TGTGCCAGCAGTTTATCAGGGAAGCTGACCTCATACGAGCAGTACTTC	CASSLSGKLTSYEQYF
.	TRBV5-1	TRBD1	TRBJ2-1	TGCGCCAGCAGGCCGGGACAGCCCTACAATGAGCAGTTCTTC	CASRPGQPYNEQFF
.	TRBV30	.	TRBJ2-1	TGTGCCTGGAGTGGTCCAGGAGGAGGGAATGAGCAGTTCTTC	CAWSGPGGGNEQFF
.	TRBV9	.	TRBJ1-2	TGTGCCAGCAGCGTAGCAGGGTTGGATGGCTACACCTTC	CASSVAGLDGYTF
few	TRBV2	TRBD1	TRBJ1-2	TGTGCCAGCATTCGGGACAGGGTTAATTCCAACTATGGCTACACCTTC	CASIRDRVNSNYGYTF
.	TRBV7-6	TRBD2	TRBJ2-1	TGTGCCAGCAGCCTCGGGACTATGAATGAGCAGTTCTTC	CASSLGTMNEQFF
.	TRBV2	.	TRBJ2-1	TGTGCCAGCAGGTCGGACGGGTACTCCTACAATGAGCAGTTCTTC	CASRSDGYSYNEQFF
.	TRBV19	.	TRBJ2-5	TGTGCCAGTAGCAAGGATCCAGAGGGGACCCAGTACTTC	CASSKDPEGTQYF
few	TRBV27	.	TRBJ2-2	TGTGCCAGCGGAGCCGGGGAGCTGTTTTTT	CASGAGELFF
.	TRBV7-2	.	TRBJ1-6	TGTGCCAGCAGCCTCGATTCAGTGGCACCCCTCCACTTT	CASSLDSVAPLHF
.	TRBV29-1	.	TRBJ1-4	TGCAGCGTTGAAATCGGAGGGCTGAAGGAAAAACTGTTTTTT	CSVEIGGLKEKLFF
few	TRBV29-1	.	TRBJ1-5	TGCAGCGTTGGCAGGGCCCCGGGTCAGCCCCAGCATTTT	CSVGRAPGQPQHF
.	TRBV2	TRBD2	TRBJ2-7	TGTGCCAGCAAACCGGGACTAGCGACCTACGAGCAGTACTTC	CASKPGLATYEQYF
.	TRBV30	.	TRBJ1-2	TGTGCCTGGAGTGTACTTGGGATGTTGGGCTACACCTTC	CAWSVLGMLGYTF
.	TRBV9	.	TRBJ2-4	TGTGCCAGCAGCGTAGATCCATTGGCGGAAGTTCAGTACTTC	CASSVDPLAEVQYF
.	TRBV9	.	TRBJ2-2	TGTGCCAGCAGCGGCTCGGGGACGTCGAACACCGGGGAGCTGTTTTTT	CASSGSGTSNTGELFF